The rows below give T cell receptor beta chains drawn from one sample of a study of cytomegalovirus exposure and HLA in healthy donors. Sequencing was performed with immunoSEQ multiplex PCR; in TCRdb, only in-frame clones are kept and a portion is missing. The sample lists hundreds of thousands of clones; approximately 90% were seen once. The material sequenced was PBMCs. The origin of the receptors is a woman aged 18-35 years in good health and CMV-seronegative. The CDR3 runs from the conserved cysteine through the conserved F or W. D genes are given only for firm matches. Some rows have no size entry. The others give once, few or many, or a class for an expanded clone.

clone size	V gene	J gene	D gene	CDR3 DNA	CDR3 protein
NA	TRBV6-5	TRBJ2-7	TRBD2	TGTGCCAGCAGTTCATTTAGCGGGAAGAGCTCCTACGAGCAGTACTTC	CASSSFSGKSSYEQYF
NA	TRBV9	TRBJ1-3	NA	TGTGCCAGCAGCGTAGACTGGGCTCCAGGAAACACCATATATTTT	CASSVDWAPGNTIYF
NA	TRBV20-1	TRBJ1-1	NA	TGCAGTGCTAGTGGAGAAGCTGAAGCTTTCTTT	CSASGEAEAFF
NA	TRBV6-1	TRBJ2-5	NA	TGTGCCAGCAGACCCGGGGGAAACCAAGAGACCCAGTACTTC	CASRPGGNQETQYF
NA	TRBV13	TRBJ1-4	TRBD1	TGTGCCAGCAGCAGCAGGGACAGTCCTAATGAAAAACTGTTTTTT	CASSSRDSPNEKLFF
NA	TRBV28	TRBJ1-2	NA	TGTGCCAGCAGACTGGGTGGGGGGGCGCTGGGCTACACCTTC	CASRLGGGALGYTF
NA	TRBV2	TRBJ2-7	TRBD2	TGTGCCAGCCTTGGGACTAGAGTCAGTTACGAGCAGTACTTC	CASLGTRVSYEQYF
NA	TRBV10-2	TRBJ1-5	NA	TGCGCCAGCAGTGTCTCAGTTAGCAATCAGCCCCAGCATTTT	CASSVSVSNQPQHF
NA	TRBV6-5	TRBJ2-7	TRBD2	TGTGCCAGCAGTTCACTAGCGGGATCCTACGAGCAGTACTTC	CASSSLAGSYEQYF
NA	TRBV5-5	TRBJ2-7	NA	TGTGCCAGCAGCTTGTGGGGGGACGAGCAGTACTTC	CASSLWGDEQYF
NA	TRBV10-2	TRBJ1-5	NA	TGCGCCAGCAGTCCCGAGGGGGGGAGCAATCAGCCCCAGCATTTT	CASSPEGGSNQPQHF
NA	TRBV6-1	TRBJ1-1	NA	TGTGCCAGCAGTGTGGGGGGCACTGAAGCTTTCTTT	CASSVGGTEAFF
NA	TRBV11-2	TRBJ1-1	TRBD1	TGTGCCAGCAGCTTAAGGGGGACAGCTTCTGAAGCTTTCTTT	CASSLRGTASEAFF
NA	TRBV19	TRBJ1-1	TRBD1	TGTGCCAGTAGTATAGACAGGGGGAGCACTGAAGCTTTCTTT	CASSIDRGSTEAFF
NA	TRBV6-1	TRBJ2-2	TRBD1	TGTGCCAGCAGTGAGGGGACAGGCGGCACCGGGGAGCTGTTTTTT	CASSEGTGGTGELFF
NA	TRBV15	TRBJ2-1	TRBD2	TGTGCCACCAGCAGTCGACTAGCGCGTCGGTTCTTC	CATSSRLARRFF
once	TRBV15	TRBJ2-5	TRBD1	TGTGCCACCAGCAGAGCACGACAGGGGGAGACCCAGTACTTC	CATSRARQGETQYF
NA	TRBV4-1	TRBJ2-1	NA	TGCGCCAGCAGCCAAGATGCATTCGGGAGCTCCTACAATGAGCAGTTCTTC	CASSQDAFGSSYNEQFF
once	TRBV28	TRBJ1-5	NA	TGTGCCAGCAGTTTGCTGGCAGGCAATCAGCCCCAGCATTTT	CASSLLAGNQPQHF
NA	TRBV5-1	TRBJ2-1	TRBD2	TGCGCCAGCAGCTCCCGACTAGCGGGAGTCTCTGGAAACAATGAGCAGTTCTTC	CASSSRLAGVSGNNEQFF
once	TRBV5-1	TRBJ1-4	NA	TGCGCCAGCAGCTTGGTTCATACTAATGAAAAACTGTTTTTT	CASSLVHTNEKLFF
once	TRBV18	TRBJ2-7	TRBD2	TGTGCCAGCTCACCACCGGGACTATACCGCTACGAGCAGTACTTC	CASSPPGLYRYEQYF
once	TRBV5-1	TRBJ1-1	NA	TGCGCCAGCAGCTTGGACAGCCCCCTCCGCCAGGCTTTCTTT	CASSLDSPLRQAFF
once	TRBV9	TRBJ2-3	TRBD2	TGTGCCAGCAGCGTCCTGGGGGGGCGGGAGGCAGATACGCAGTATTTT	CASSVLGGREADTQYF
NA	TRBV2	TRBJ2-5	TRBD1	TGTGCCAGCAGCGGGACAGGGGTCGGGGAGACCCAGTACTTC	CASSGTGVGETQYF
NA	TRBV7-2	TRBJ1-3	NA	TGTGCCAGCAGCTTCGGGGGACGGGGGAGCTCTGGAAACACCATATATTTT	CASSFGGRGSSGNTIYF
NA	TRBV5-1	TRBJ2-1	NA	TGCGCCAGCAGCAAAGGACAGAGCTACAATGAGCAGTTCTTC	CASSKGQSYNEQFF
NA	TRBV27	TRBJ2-7	NA	TGTGCCAGCAGCCCCCGTGGACAACCCTCCGAGCAGTACTTC	CASSPRGQPSEQYF
NA	TRBV5-1	TRBJ2-7	TRBD2	TGCGCCAGCAGCTTGGCCGGCGGGAGGGCCAACGAGCAGTACTTC	CASSLAGGRANEQYF
NA	TRBV28	TRBJ1-4	TRBD1	TGTGCCAGCAGTTTAGGCGACAGGGGGCCGGGTCTGTTTTTT	CASSLGDRGPGLFF
NA	TRBV5-1	TRBJ2-7	TRBD1	TGCGCCAGCAGCGCCGCTTACAGGGGGCCCGAGCAGTACTTC	CASSAAYRGPEQYF
NA	TRBV27	TRBJ2-7	TRBD2	TGTGCCAGCATTGGACTAGCGGGGAACTACGAGCAGTACTTC	CASIGLAGNYEQYF
NA	TRBV5-1	TRBJ1-1	NA	TGCGCCAGCAGCTTATTATCGAACACTGAAGCTTTCTTT	CASSLLSNTEAFF
NA	TRBV28	TRBJ2-3	NA	TGTGCCAGCAGTATCAAAACCGGGAGACCAGATACGCAGTATTTT	CASSIKTGRPDTQYF
few	TRBV2	TRBJ2-7	TRBD1	TGTGCCAGCAGATGGACAGGGTCGGGTCACGAGCAGTACTTC	CASRWTGSGHEQYF
NA	TRBV19	TRBJ1-4	NA	TGTGCCAGTCGAAACTCCTGGGGGCCTGAAAAACTGTTTTTT	CASRNSWGPEKLFF
NA	TRBV5-1	TRBJ2-2	TRBD2	TGCGCCAGCAGCTTGGCGGGGGGAAACACCGGGGAGCTGTTTTTT	CASSLAGGNTGELFF
NA	TRBV4-1	TRBJ1-5	NA	TGCGCCAGCAGCCAACCCCCGGGGGGACTAAATCAGCCCCAGCATTTT	CASSQPPGGLNQPQHF
NA	TRBV1	TRBJ1-2	NA	TGCACCAGCAGCCACGCAATTTCCCGGGACCCAAGCGGGTATGGCTACACCTTC	CTSSHAISRDPSGYGYTF
NA	TRBV2	TRBJ1-4	NA	TGTGCCAGCAGTGAAATCCCCCTAGGTGAACTGTTTTTT	CASSEIPLGELFF
NA	TRBV28	TRBJ1-2	NA	TGTGCCAGCAGTTTGGGGCAGAAGTTCTATGGCTACACCTTC	CASSLGQKFYGYTF
NA	TRBV9	TRBJ1-2	NA	TGTGCCAGCAGCGTAGGTGGACTGAGCGTTTCTAACTATGGCTACACCTTC	CASSVGGLSVSNYGYTF
NA	TRBV6-5	TRBJ2-3	TRBD1	TGTGCCAGCAGCCCCGAGGGGGCCTGGGCAGATACGCAGTATTTT	CASSPEGAWADTQYF
few	TRBV5-1	TRBJ2-7	NA	TGCGCCAGCAGCCGGGACACCTCCTACGAGCAGTACTTC	CASSRDTSYEQYF
NA	TRBV18	TRBJ2-7	NA	TGTGCCAGCTCACCACCGAAGGGAGCCGAGCAGTACTTC	CASSPPKGAEQYF
once	TRBV4-1	TRBJ1-4	TRBD1	TGCGCCAGCAGCCATTCTGGGACAGGCCGGGCGAATTTAGGAAAACTGTTTTTT	CASSHSGTGRANLGKLFF
NA	TRBV6-5	TRBJ1-3	NA	TGTGCCAGCGGGGGGGTGGGAGCAACTGGAAACACCATATATTTT	CASGGVGATGNTIYF
NA	TRBV28	TRBJ1-4	TRBD1	TGTGCCAGCACCCCCTCGAGGGACAGTGAAAAACTGTTTTTT	CASTPSRDSEKLFF
NA	TRBV11-1	TRBJ1-4	TRBD1	TGTGCCAGCAGCTTGACAGGGAATGAAAAACTGTTTTTT	CASSLTGNEKLFF
NA	TRBV6-5	TRBJ1-2	NA	TGTGCCAGCAGTTACTCAGGAGGCCTCTATGGCTACACCTTC	CASSYSGGLYGYTF
once	TRBV4-3	TRBJ2-1	TRBD2	TGCGCCAGCAGCCCGCTAGCGGTTAATGAGCAGTTCTTC	CASSPLAVNEQFF
NA	TRBV4-1	TRBJ2-7	NA	TGCGCCAGCAGCCAAGCCATTGGGAGGGGGGGTTACGAGCAGTACTTC	CASSQAIGRGGYEQYF
few	TRBV11-2	TRBJ2-1	TRBD2	TGTGCCAGCAGCGTTGGACTAGCGGGAGGGCACGAGCAGTTCTTC	CASSVGLAGGHEQFF
NA	TRBV10-2	TRBJ2-7	NA	TGCGCCAGCAGTGAGTGGAAAGATGGGAGAGACGAGCAGTACTTC	CASSEWKDGRDEQYF